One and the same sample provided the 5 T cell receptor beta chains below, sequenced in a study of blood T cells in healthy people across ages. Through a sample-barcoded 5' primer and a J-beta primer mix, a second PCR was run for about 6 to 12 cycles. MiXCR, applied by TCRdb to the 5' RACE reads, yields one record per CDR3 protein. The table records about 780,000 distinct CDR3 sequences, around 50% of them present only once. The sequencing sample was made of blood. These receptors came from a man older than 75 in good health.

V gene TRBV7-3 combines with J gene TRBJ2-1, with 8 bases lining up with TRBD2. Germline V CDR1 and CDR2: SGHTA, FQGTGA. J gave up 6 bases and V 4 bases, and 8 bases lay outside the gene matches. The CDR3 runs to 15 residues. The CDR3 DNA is TGTGCCAGCAGCTCCCCCCTAGCGGGTGTCAATGAGCAGTTCTTC. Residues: CASSSPLAGVNEQFF.

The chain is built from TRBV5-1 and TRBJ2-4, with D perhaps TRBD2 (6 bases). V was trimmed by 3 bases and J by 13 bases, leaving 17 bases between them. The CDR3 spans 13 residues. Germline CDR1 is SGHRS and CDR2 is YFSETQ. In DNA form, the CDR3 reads TGCGCCAGCAGCTGGGAGGCATATGGGGAGCAGTACTTC. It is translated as CASSWEAYGEQYF.

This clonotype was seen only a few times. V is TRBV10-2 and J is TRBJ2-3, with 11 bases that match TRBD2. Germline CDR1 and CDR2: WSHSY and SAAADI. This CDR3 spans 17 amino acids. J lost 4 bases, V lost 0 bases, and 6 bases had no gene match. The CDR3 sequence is CASSESALAGGADTQYF. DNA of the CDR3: TGCGCCAGCAGTGAGTCTGCTCTAGCGGGGGGAGCAGATACGCAGTATTTT.

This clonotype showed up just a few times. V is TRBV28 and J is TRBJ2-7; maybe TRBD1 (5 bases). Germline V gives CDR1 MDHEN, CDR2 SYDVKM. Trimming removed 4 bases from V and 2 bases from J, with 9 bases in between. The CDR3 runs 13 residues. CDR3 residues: CASSYAGPYEQYF. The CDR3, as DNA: TGTGCCAGCAGTTACGCAGGGCCCTACGAGCAGTACTTC.

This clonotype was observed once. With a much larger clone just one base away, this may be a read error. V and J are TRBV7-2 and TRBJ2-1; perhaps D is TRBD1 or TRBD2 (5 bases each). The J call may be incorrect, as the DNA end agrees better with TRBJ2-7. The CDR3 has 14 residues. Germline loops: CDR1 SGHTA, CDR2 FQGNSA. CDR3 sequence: CASTFGTGSYGQYF. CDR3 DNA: TGTGCCAGCACGTTTGGGACGGGCTCCTACGGGCAGTACTTC.